One and the same sample provided the 31 T cell receptor beta chains below, sequenced in a study of CXCR3-negative and CXCR3-positive naive CD8 T cells. Libraries of TRB cDNA were made by 5' RACE and carried UMIs. Reanalyzing the 5' RACE reads, TCRdb keeps one entry per CDR3 protein, without DNA. This table lists around 48,000 distinct CDR3 sequences. Material for sequencing was memory CD8+ T cells from blood. The receptors were sampled from a human donor in good health. Some clones in this sample may be carry-over from other donors' samples.

V and J are TRBV6-5 and TRBJ1-1; the TRBD1 assignment by TCRdb is unverifiable without DNA. This CDR3 comprises 14 residues. Germline V gene data show CDR1 as MNHEY and CDR2 as SVGAGI. This CDR3 reads CASSYGQGSAEAFF.

The rearrangement links TRBV29-1 to TRBJ2-7; TCRdb proposes TRBD1, but this gene call is untestable without DNA. Germline CDR1 is SQVTM and CDR2 is ANQGSEA. This CDR3 is built from 14 residues. The CDR3 sequence: CSVALGTGWYEQYF.

The CDR3 sequence is CASSSIRALDTQYF. The V gene is TRBV7-9, the J gene TRBJ2-3; with no DNA, the TCRdb D assignment of TRBD2 cannot be verified. The germline V gene encodes CDR1 SEHNR and CDR2 FQNEAQ (reference sequence). There are 14 residues in the CDR3.

V usage is TRBV30 and J usage is TRBJ2-7; TCRdb calls TRBD1, which cannot be checked without DNA. The germline CDR1 and CDR2 sequences are GTSNPN and SVGIG (reference sequence). The CDR3 extends over 14 amino acids. The CDR3 loop is CAWSVGQGSYEQYF.

This chain connects TRBV28 to TRBJ2-1; the TCRdb D gene call, TRBD2, has no DNA to confirm it. The CDR3 loop spans 15 amino acids. CDR1 is MDHEN, CDR2 SYDVKM, per germline. The CDR3 sequence: CASSGRAIQADEQFF.

The chain couples TRBV20-1 to TRBJ2-2. In germline, CDR1 is DFQATT, CDR2 SNEGSKA (reference sequence). The length of the CDR3 is 15 residues. CDR3 region: CSARDIWANTGELFF.

The V call is TRBV6-5, the J call TRBJ1-4. In germline, CDR1 is MNHEY, CDR2 SVGAGI. This CDR3 region has 17 residues. CDR3: CASSSTPQVATNEKLFF.

This rearrangement joins TRBV20-1 to TRBJ1-1; with no DNA, the TCRdb D assignment of TRBD1 cannot be verified. CDR1 DFQATT and CDR2 SNEGSKA come from the germline V gene (reference sequence). The CDR3 covers 13 residues. CDR3 amino acids: CSASGDRETEAFF.

This sequence joins TRBV11-2 and TRBJ1-2; the TCRdb D gene call, TRBD1, has no DNA to confirm it. The germline V gene has CDR1 SGHAT and CDR2 FQNNGV. The CDR3 has 16 residues. This CDR3 is CASSLGDRDLFYGYTF.

The rearrangement joins TRBV6-2 or TRBV6-3 to TRBJ2-1; with no DNA, the TCRdb D assignment of TRBD2 cannot be verified. The CDR3 is made up of 14 amino acids. The germline V gene encodes CDR1 MNHEY and CDR2 SVGEGT. The CDR3 region is CASSTSGGYNEQFF.

V usage is TRBV7-3 and J usage is TRBJ2-1; with no DNA, the TCRdb D assignment of TRBD1 cannot be verified. Germline lookup yields CDR1 SGHTA and CDR2 FQGTGA. The CDR3 runs to 14 residues. The CDR3 here is CASSLGGDYNEQFF.

The rearrangement uses TRBV18 and TRBJ2-7. CDR3 length: 16 residues. Germline values: CDR1 KGHSH, CDR2 LQKENI. The CDR3 spells CASSPTGGLVSYEQYF.

This rearrangement joins TRBV15 to TRBJ2-7; with no DNA, the TCRdb D assignment of TRBD1 cannot be verified. Germline V gives CDR1 LNHNV, CDR2 YYDKDF (reference sequence). The CDR3 is 14 residues long. The CDR3 here is CATSRAQGQYEQYF.

V is TRBV7-8 and J is TRBJ2-1; as DNA is missing, the TRBD2 call by TCRdb cannot be tested. The CDR3 has 17 amino acids. The germline V gene has CDR1 SGHVS and CDR2 FQNEAQ. This CDR3 is CASSFFVPGLDWSEQFF.

V and J are TRBV7-6 and TRBJ2-7; the TCRdb D gene call, TRBD1, has no DNA to confirm it. Germline V gene data show CDR1 as SGHVS and CDR2 as FNYEAQ. This CDR3 contains 13 residues. CDR3 loop: CASSLAEGDEQYF.

The chain combines TRBV29-1 with TRBJ1-2. The germline V gene encodes CDR1 SQVTM and CDR2 ANQGSEA. The CDR3 totals 13 residues. The CDR3 region is CSVDGREDYGYTF.

V gene TRBV4-3 combines with J gene TRBJ2-7. CDR3 length: 16 amino acids. The germline CDR1 and CDR2 sequences are LGHNA and YSLEER. This CDR3 is CASSQDIGGVSYEQYF.

This chain joins TRBV7-8 and TRBJ2-7; there is no DNA to check the TCRdb D call of TRBD2. The CDR3 runs 13 residues. The germline gives CDR1 SGHVS, CDR2 FQNEAQ. CDR3: CASSLGLSYEQYF. The full variable domain, rest sourced from reference TRBV7-8 and TRBJ2-7, is GAGVSQSPRYKVAKRGQDVALRCDPISGHVSLFWYQQALGQGPEFLTYFQNEAQLDKSGLPSDRFFAERPEGSVSTLKIQRTQQEDSAVYLCASSLGLSYEQYFGPGTRLTVT.

The chain links TRBV5-1 to TRBJ2-3; with no DNA, the TCRdb D assignment of TRBD1 cannot be verified. The CDR3 spans 16 residues. Germline V gene sequence: CDR1 SGHRS, CDR2 YFSETQ. Here the CDR3 reads CASSLGTGPGTDTQYF. Full variable domain (rest looked up from reference TRBV5-1 and TRBJ2-3): KAGVTQTPRYLIKTRGQQVTLSCSPISGHRSVSWYQQTPGQGLQFLFEYFSETQRNKGNFPGRFSGRQFSNSRSEMNVSTLELGDSALYLCASSLGTGPGTDTQYFGPGTRLTVL.

The chain combines TRBV5-1 with TRBJ1-2. The CDR3 is 15 residues long. Germline lookup yields CDR1 SGHRS and CDR2 YFSETQ. CDR3 in amino acids: CASSPSLADVKEYTF. Full variable domain (outside the CDR3, taken from reference TRBV5-1 and TRBJ1-2): KAGVTQTPRYLIKTRGQQVTLSCSPISGHRSVSWYQQTPGQGLQFLFEYFSETQRNKGNFPGRFSGRQFSNSRSEMNVSTLELGDSALYLCASSPSLADVKEYTFGSGTRLTVV.

V and J are TRBV7-6 and TRBJ2-3; with no DNA, the TCRdb D assignment of TRBD2 cannot be verified. The CDR3 has 17 residues. Per germline, CDR1 SGHVS and CDR2 FNYEAQ. CDR3 protein: CASSSGLAGEGADTQYF.

The V and J genes are TRBV10-3 and TRBJ1-1; no DNA is available, so the TRBD1 call from TCRdb remains unchecked. Germline lookup yields CDR1 ENHRY and CDR2 SYGVKD. The CDR3 runs 14 residues. The CDR3 sequence is CAIRATGMSTEAFF.

The rearrangement joins TRBV5-1 to TRBJ2-1. CDR3 length equals 15 residues. Per germline, CDR1 SGHRS and CDR2 YFSETQ. CDR3 residues: CASSLSRGFENEQFF.

This sequence joins TRBV29-1 and TRBJ2-1. This CDR3 has 16 amino acids. CDR1 and CDR2 (germline): SQVTM, ANQGSEA. CDR3 amino acids: CSVEALEHRKYNEQFF.

V usage is TRBV7-8 and J usage is TRBJ2-7; TCRdb names TRBD1, which stays unverified in the absence of DNA. The germline V gene has CDR1 SGHVS and CDR2 FQNEAQ. The CDR3 spans 13 residues. The CDR3 here is CARSAGTAYEQYF.

CDR3 loop: CASSLGTGGGQPQHF. The chain combines TRBV7-6 with TRBJ1-5; TCRdb's D call of TRBD1 is untestable without DNA. This CDR3 is 15 amino acids long. The germline gives CDR1 SGHVS, CDR2 FNYEAQ.

The V call is TRBV28, the J call TRBJ2-5; TCRdb's assignment of TRBD1 cannot be checked, as there is no DNA. Germline V gene lookup returns CDR1 MDHEN and CDR2 SYDVKM. This CDR3 has 16 residues. CDR3: CASSLDPLEFQETQYF.

This sequence joins TRBV29-1 and TRBJ2-1. The CDR3 extends over 14 amino acids. Per the germline V gene, CDR1 is SQVTM and CDR2 is ANQGSEA. CDR3 in amino acids: CSVDRQARYNEQFF.

The chain is built from TRBV6-2 or TRBV6-3 and TRBJ2-5; TCRdb lists TRBD2, though no DNA is available to test this call. The length of the CDR3 is 15 residues. Per the germline V gene, CDR1 is MNHEY and CDR2 is SVGEGT. The CDR3 reads CASSYTSGGQETQYF.

The chain carries TRBV29-1 and TRBJ2-3; TCRdb reports TRBD2, a call that lacks DNA to check it against. Germline V CDR1 and CDR2: SQVTM, ANQGSEA. CDR3 length equals 16 residues. This CDR3 is CSVDAGWRGSTDTQYF.

The chain joins TRBV4-3 to TRBJ2-6; as DNA is missing, the TRBD1 call by TCRdb cannot be tested. Germline CDR1 LGHNA, CDR2 YSLEER. CDR3 length: 17 residues. The CDR3 here is CASSQEGSGTGANVLTF.